The clone carrying this TCR beta chain was seen more than once but under ten times. The data were obtained in a study of blood T cell repertoires in COVID-19. The length of the CDR3 is 16 residues. Germline trimming cut 5 bases from V and 4 bases from J; bases unmatched to any gene: 11. Germline CDR1 reads SGHAT; CDR2 reads FQNNGV. Only in-frame clones appear in the TCRdb table, and some are missing; sequencing was by immunoSEQ multiplex PCR. The sample carries 250,000 to 300,000 clones, about 86% recorded once. Source material: peripheral blood. The receptor was isolated from a woman aged 60-70 years with active or convalescent COVID-19. This chain uses TRBV11-2 with TRBJ2-5, with TRBD2 matching 9 bases. CDR3 DNA: TGTGCCAGCAGCACCGTAGGCGGGGGGGCGGGAGAGACCCAGTACTTC. It encodes CASSTVGGGAGETQYF.